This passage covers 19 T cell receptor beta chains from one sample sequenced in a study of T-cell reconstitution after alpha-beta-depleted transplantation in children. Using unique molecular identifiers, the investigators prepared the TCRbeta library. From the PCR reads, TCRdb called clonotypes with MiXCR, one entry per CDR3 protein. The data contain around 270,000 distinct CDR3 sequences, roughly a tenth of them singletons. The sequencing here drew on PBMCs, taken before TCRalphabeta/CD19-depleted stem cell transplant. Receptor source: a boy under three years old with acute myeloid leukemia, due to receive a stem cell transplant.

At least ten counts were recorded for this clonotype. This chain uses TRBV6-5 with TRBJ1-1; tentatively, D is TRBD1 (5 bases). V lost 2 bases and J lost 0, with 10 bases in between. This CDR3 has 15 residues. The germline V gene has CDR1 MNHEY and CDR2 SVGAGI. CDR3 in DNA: TGTGCCAGCAGTTACGGCCTGACAGTGAACACTGAAGCTTTCTTT. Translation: CASSYGLTVNTEAFF.

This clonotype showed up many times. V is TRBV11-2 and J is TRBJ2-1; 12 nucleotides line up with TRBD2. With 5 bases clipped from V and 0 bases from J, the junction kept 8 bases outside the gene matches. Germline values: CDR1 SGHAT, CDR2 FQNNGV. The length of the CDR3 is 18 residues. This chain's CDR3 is CASSQGLAGMSSYNEQFF. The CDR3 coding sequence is TGTGCCAGCAGCCAGGGACTAGCGGGCATGAGCTCCTACAATGAGCAGTTCTTC.

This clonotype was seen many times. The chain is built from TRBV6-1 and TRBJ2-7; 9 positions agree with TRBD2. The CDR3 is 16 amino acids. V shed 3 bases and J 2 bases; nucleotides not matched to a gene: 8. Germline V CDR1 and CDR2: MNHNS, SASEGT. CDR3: CASSDSTSGITYEQYF. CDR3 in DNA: TGTGCCAGCAGTGATTCGACTAGCGGAATAACCTACGAGCAGTACTTC.

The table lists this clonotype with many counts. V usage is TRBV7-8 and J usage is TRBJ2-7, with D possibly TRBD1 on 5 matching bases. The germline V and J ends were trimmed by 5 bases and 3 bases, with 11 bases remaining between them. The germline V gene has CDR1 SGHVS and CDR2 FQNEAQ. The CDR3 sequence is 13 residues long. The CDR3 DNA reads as TGTGCCAGCAGCCCCCCGGACAACTACGAGCAGTACTTC. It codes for CASSPPDNYEQYF.

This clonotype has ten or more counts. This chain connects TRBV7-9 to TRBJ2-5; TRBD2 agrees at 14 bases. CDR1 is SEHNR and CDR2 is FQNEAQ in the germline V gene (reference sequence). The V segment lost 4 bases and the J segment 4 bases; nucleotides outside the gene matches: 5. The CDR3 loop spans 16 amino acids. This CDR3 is CASSSKGLAGGETQYF. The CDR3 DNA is TGTGCCAGCAGCTCAAAAGGACTAGCGGGGGGAGAGACCCAGTACTTC.

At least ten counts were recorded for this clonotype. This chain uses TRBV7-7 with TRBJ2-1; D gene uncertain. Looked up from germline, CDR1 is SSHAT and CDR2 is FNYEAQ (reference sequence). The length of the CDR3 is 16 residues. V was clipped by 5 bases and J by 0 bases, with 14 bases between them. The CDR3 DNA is TGTGCCAGCAGCGCGGACGTTAGGAGCTCCTACAATGAGCAGTTCTTC. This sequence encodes CASSADVRSSYNEQFF.

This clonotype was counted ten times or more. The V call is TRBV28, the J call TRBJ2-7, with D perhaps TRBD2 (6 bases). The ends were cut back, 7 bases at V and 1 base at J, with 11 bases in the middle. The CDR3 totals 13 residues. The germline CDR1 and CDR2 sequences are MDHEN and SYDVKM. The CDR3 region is CASTPGRSYEQYF. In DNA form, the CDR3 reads TGTGCCAGCACTCCAGGGAGGTCCTACGAGCAGTACTTC.

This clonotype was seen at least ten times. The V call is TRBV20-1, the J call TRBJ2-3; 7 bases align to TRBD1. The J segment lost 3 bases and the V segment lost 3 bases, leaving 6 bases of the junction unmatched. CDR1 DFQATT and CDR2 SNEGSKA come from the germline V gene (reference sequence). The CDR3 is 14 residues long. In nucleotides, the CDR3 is TGCAGTGCTAGTAAAGGGGGACAGACAGATACGCAGTATTTT. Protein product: CSASKGGQTDTQYF.

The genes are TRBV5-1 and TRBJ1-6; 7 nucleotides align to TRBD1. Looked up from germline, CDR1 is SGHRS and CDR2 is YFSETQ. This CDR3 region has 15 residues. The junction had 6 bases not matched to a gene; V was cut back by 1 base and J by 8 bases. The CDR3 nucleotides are TGCGCCAGCAGCTTGCCAGGGGGTCCAGATTCACCCCTCCACTTT. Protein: CASSLPGGPDSPLHF.

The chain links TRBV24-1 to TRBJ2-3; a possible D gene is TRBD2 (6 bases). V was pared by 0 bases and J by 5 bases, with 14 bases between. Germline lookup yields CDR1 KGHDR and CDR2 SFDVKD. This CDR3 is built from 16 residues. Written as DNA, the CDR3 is TGTGCCACCAGTGATTTGCTTGGTCAGGGAGGAGATACGCAGTATTTT. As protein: CATSDLLGQGGDTQYF.

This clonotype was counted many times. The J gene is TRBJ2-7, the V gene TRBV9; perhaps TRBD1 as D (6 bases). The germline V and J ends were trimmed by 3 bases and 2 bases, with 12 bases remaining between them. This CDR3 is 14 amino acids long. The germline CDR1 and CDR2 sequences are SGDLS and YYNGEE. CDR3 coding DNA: TGTGCCAGCAGCGCTAGGGACAAGACCTACGAGCAGTACTTC. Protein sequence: CASSARDKTYEQYF. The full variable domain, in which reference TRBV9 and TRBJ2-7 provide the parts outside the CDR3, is DSGVTQTPKHLITATGQRVTLRCSPRSGDLSVYWYQQSLDQGLQFLIQYYNGEERAKGNILERFSAQQFPDLHSELNLSSLELGDSALYFCASSARDKTYEQYFGPGTRLTVT.

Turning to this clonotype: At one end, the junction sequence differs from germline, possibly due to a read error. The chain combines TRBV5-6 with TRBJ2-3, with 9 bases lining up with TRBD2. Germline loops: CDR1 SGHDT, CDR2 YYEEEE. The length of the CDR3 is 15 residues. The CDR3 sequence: CASGLRTSGTDTQYF. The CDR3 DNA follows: TGTGCCAGCGGCTTAAGGACTAGCGGCACAGATACGCAGTATTTT.

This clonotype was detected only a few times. CDR3 residues: CASSPGTVLWGDTF. The CDR3 coding sequence is TGTGCCAGCAGTCCCGGGACAGTCCTATGGGGGGACACCTTC. The V gene is TRBV12-3 or TRBV12-4, the J gene TRBJ1-2; TRBD1 agrees at 7 bases. V trimming: 5 bases; J trimming: 12 bases; junction bases outside the gene matches: 15. This CDR3 spans 14 amino acids.

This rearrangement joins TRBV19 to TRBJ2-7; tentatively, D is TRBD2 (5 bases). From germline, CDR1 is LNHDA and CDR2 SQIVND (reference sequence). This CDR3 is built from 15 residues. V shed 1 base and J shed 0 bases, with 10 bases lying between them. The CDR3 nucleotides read TGTGCCAGTAGTATAGCTCAGCGGCCCTCCTACGAGCAGTACTTC. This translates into CASSIAQRPSYEQYF. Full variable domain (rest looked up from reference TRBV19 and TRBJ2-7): DGGITQSPKYLFRKEGQNVTLSCEQNLNHDAMYWYRQDPGQGLRLIYYSQIVNDFQKGDIAEGYSVSREKKESFPLTVTSAQKNPTAFYLCASSIAQRPSYEQYFGPGTRLTVT.

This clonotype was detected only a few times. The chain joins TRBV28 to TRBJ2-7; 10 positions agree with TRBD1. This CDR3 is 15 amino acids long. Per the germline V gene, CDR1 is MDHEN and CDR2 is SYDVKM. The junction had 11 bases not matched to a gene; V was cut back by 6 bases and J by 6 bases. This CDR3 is CASRLLRDRGFEQYF. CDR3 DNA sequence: TGTGCCAGCAGGCTACTCCGGGACAGGGGCTTCGAGCAGTACTTC.

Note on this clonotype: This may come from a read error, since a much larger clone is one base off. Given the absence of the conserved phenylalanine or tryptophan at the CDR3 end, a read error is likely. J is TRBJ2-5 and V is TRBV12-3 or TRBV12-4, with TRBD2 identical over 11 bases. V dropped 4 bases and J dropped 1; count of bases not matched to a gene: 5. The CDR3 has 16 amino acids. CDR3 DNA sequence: TGTGCCAGCAGTTGGGGACTAGCGGCCTCCCAAGAGACCCAGTACGTC. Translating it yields CASSWGLAASQETQYV.

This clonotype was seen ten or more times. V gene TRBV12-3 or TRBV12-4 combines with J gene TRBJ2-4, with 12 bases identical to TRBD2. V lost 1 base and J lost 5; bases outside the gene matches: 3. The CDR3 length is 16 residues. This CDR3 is CASSLGRTSGENIQYF. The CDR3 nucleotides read TGTGCCAGCAGTTTAGGGAGGACTAGCGGGGAAAACATTCAGTACTTC.

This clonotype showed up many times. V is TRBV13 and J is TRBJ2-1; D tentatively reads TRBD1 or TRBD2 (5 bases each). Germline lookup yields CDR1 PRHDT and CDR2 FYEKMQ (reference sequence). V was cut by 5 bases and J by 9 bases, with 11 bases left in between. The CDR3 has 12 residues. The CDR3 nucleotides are TGTGCCAGCAGCCCCGGGGCAAGTGAGCAGTTCTTC. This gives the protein CASSPGASEQFF.

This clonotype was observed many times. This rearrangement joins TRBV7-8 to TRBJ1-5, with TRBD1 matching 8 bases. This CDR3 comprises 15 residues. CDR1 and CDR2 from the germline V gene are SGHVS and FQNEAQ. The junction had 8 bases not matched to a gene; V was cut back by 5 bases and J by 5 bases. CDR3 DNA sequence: TGTGCCAGCAGCATAGGACAGGGAAGACATCAGCCCCAGCATTTT. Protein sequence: CASSIGQGRHQPQHF.